This is a list of T cell receptor beta chains from one sample in a study of response to subunit inactivated influenza vaccine. TCRdb re-called the RT-PCR reads with MiXCR, one entry per CDR3 protein. The data hold 450,000 to 550,000 distinct CDR3 sequences, with about 25% observed a single time. Here the sequenced sample was CD4+ T cells sorted from PBMCs, taken around 5 days after vaccination. The receptors shown here come from a man aged 45-60 years who received an inactivated influenza vaccine. Both conserved end residues are part of each CDR3. D genes are given only for firm matches. Not every row has a clone size; where given, it reads once, few, many or a size class.

j_gene: TRBJ2-3; v_gene: TRBV5-1; abundance: few; d_gene: TRBD1; CDR3aa: CASSSGQALDTQYF; CDR3nt: TGCGCCAGCAGCTCCGGACAGGCGCTTGATACGCAGTATTTT
j_gene: TRBJ2-3; v_gene: TRBV4-3; abundance: -; d_gene: TRBD2; CDR3aa: CASSRGIRGLAGNTDTQYF; CDR3nt: TGCGCCAGCAGCCGGGGGATACGGGGACTAGCGGGGAACACAGATACGCAGTATTTT
j_gene: TRBJ2-4; v_gene: TRBV7-9; abundance: few; d_gene: TRBD1; CDR3aa: CASSLLRGPNIQYF; CDR3nt: TGTGCCAGCAGCTTATTGAGGGGGCCAAACATTCAGTACTTC
j_gene: TRBJ2-7; v_gene: TRBV6-5; abundance: few; d_gene: -; CDR3aa: CASSYTSVTYEQYF; CDR3nt: TGTGCCAGCAGTTACACGTCAGTAACCTACGAGCAGTACTTC
j_gene: TRBJ1-1; v_gene: TRBV6-5; abundance: few; d_gene: -; CDR3aa: CASSYVGMNTEAFF; CDR3nt: TGTGCCAGCAGTTACGTGGGGATGAACACTGAAGCTTTCTTT
j_gene: TRBJ2-3; v_gene: TRBV5-1; abundance: many; d_gene: TRBD2; CDR3aa: CASSRSGGASDTQYF; CDR3nt: TGCGCCAGCAGCCGAAGCGGGGGGGCTTCAGATACGCAGTATTTT
j_gene: TRBJ2-7; v_gene: TRBV12-3/TRBV12-4; abundance: -; d_gene: -; CDR3aa: CASSWGDSEQYF; CDR3nt: TGTGCCAGCAGTTGGGGGGACAGCGAGCAGTACTTC
j_gene: TRBJ1-3; v_gene: TRBV9; abundance: few; d_gene: -; CDR3aa: CASSVAPAQSSGNTIYF; CDR3nt: TGTGCCAGCAGCGTAGCCCCGGCCCAGAGCTCTGGAAACACCATATATTTT
j_gene: TRBJ2-1; v_gene: TRBV30; abundance: -; d_gene: -; CDR3aa: CAWSVGISYNEQFF; CDR3nt: TGTGCCTGGAGTGTAGGAATCTCCTACAATGAGCAGTTCTTC
j_gene: TRBJ2-1; v_gene: TRBV29-1; abundance: few; d_gene: -; CDR3aa: CSVQDRRLYNEQFF; CDR3nt: TGCAGCGTACAAGACAGAAGACTCTACAATGAGCAGTTCTTC
j_gene: TRBJ1-1; v_gene: TRBV10-3; abundance: few; d_gene: -; CDR3aa: CAIRETGRAFF; CDR3nt: TGTGCCATCAGGGAAACAGGGCGGGCTTTCTTT
j_gene: TRBJ1-1; v_gene: TRBV5-6; abundance: few; d_gene: -; CDR3aa: CASSETGRRDTEAFF; CDR3nt: TGTGCCAGCAGCGAAACAGGGAGGAGGGACACTGAAGCTTTCTTT
j_gene: TRBJ2-7; v_gene: TRBV6-2/TRBV6-3; abundance: -; d_gene: TRBD2; CDR3aa: CASSYAGVGYEQYF; CDR3nt: TGTGCCAGCAGTTACGCGGGAGTAGGTTACGAGCAGTACTTC
j_gene: TRBJ1-1; v_gene: TRBV2; abundance: -; d_gene: TRBD1; CDR3aa: CASSSTGGTNTEAFF; CDR3nt: TGTGCCAGCAGCAGCACAGGGGGTACGAACACTGAAGCTTTCTTT
j_gene: TRBJ2-7; v_gene: TRBV30; abundance: -; d_gene: -; CDR3aa: CAWSTTRGQYF; CDR3nt: TGTGCCTGGAGTACGACGCGGGGGCAGTACTTC
j_gene: TRBJ1-2; v_gene: TRBV24-1; abundance: many; d_gene: -; CDR3aa: CATSERSFYGYTF; CDR3nt: TGTGCCACCAGTGAGAGATCATTCTATGGCTACACCTTC
j_gene: TRBJ1-5; v_gene: TRBV25-1; abundance: -; d_gene: -; CDR3aa: CASTTRGRGQPQHF; CDR3nt: TGTGCCAGTACGACTCGGGGAAGAGGTCAGCCCCAGCATTTT
j_gene: TRBJ2-7; v_gene: TRBV20-1; abundance: -; d_gene: TRBD2; CDR3aa: CSARGLAGSGTYEQYF; CDR3nt: TGCAGTGCTAGGGGTCTAGCGGGTTCTGGCACCTACGAGCAGTACTTC
j_gene: TRBJ1-6; v_gene: TRBV29-1; abundance: -; d_gene: TRBD1; CDR3aa: CSVTTGDSPLHF; CDR3nt: TGCAGCGTTACGACAGGGGATTCACCCCTCCACTTT
j_gene: TRBJ2-1; v_gene: TRBV7-8; abundance: -; d_gene: -; CDR3aa: CASSLASGLGYNEQFF; CDR3nt: TGTGCCAGCAGCTTAGCGTCTGGGCTTGGCTACAATGAGCAGTTCTTC
j_gene: TRBJ2-3; v_gene: TRBV20-1; abundance: few; d_gene: TRBD2; CDR3aa: CSATGLAGLSTDTQYF; CDR3nt: TGCAGTGCTACGGGACTAGCGGGCCTCAGCACAGATACGCAGTATTTT
j_gene: TRBJ2-1; v_gene: TRBV10-3; abundance: -; d_gene: TRBD2; CDR3aa: CAISESEGTSSNEQFF; CDR3nt: TGTGCCATCAGTGAGTCGGAGGGGACTAGCTCCAATGAGCAGTTCTTC
j_gene: TRBJ2-1; v_gene: TRBV7-3; abundance: -; d_gene: TRBD2; CDR3aa: CASSLGTSGSGYNEQFF; CDR3nt: TGTGCCAGCAGCTTAGGGACTAGCGGGAGTGGGTACAATGAGCAGTTCTTC